Each of the 12 T cell receptor beta chains below was sequenced from the same sample in a study of technical replicates of blood from a handful of donors. Libraries were prepared by immunoSEQ multiplex PCR; TCRdb keeps only in-frame clonotypes and omits some of them. The profile covers approximately 73,000 clones, with 96% appearing a single time and roughly 0.35% taken by the ten largest. The sequenced sample consisted of T cells isolated from PBMCs. The receptor set was obtained from a human donor in good health.

This clone has a single count. The genes are TRBV27 and TRBJ1-1; 7 nucleotides align to TRBD1. CDR1 is MNHEY, CDR2 SMNVEV, per germline (reference sequence). The V and J ends lost 8 bases and 4 bases, in that order; junction bases with no gene match: 10. There are 14 residues in the CDR3. The CDR3 loop reads CASGLQGSGTEAFF. The DNA for the CDR3 is TGTGCCAGCGGACTACAGGGGTCGGGCACTGAAGCTTTCTTT.

The chain is built from TRBV7-2 and TRBJ2-7, with 8 nucleotides matching TRBD2. This CDR3 is built from 18 residues. Looked up from germline, CDR1 is SGHTA and CDR2 is FQGNSA. The V and J ends lost 2 bases and 4 bases, in that order; junction bases with no gene match: 16. The CDR3 region has the DNA TGTGCCAGCAGCTTAACTAGCCTAGCGGGTTTCTCGGGGTACGAGCAGTACTTC. This translates into CASSLTSLAGFSGYEQYF.

The chain employs TRBV27 and TRBJ2-1; weak D call: TRBD2 (6 bases). Trimming stripped 3 bases from V and 9 bases from J, with 21 bases between. The CDR3 is 16 residues long. CDR1 MNHEY and CDR2 SMNVEV come from the germline V gene (reference sequence). CDR3 region: CASSFPPEAGKSEQFF. The CDR3 region has the DNA TGTGCCAGCAGTTTCCCCCCGGAGGCGGGAAAGAGTGAGCAGTTCTTC.

The chain employs TRBV5-4 and TRBJ1-2; tentatively, D is TRBD1 (5 bases). V was pared by 4 bases and J by 2 bases, with 18 bases between. The CDR3 length is 16 residues. Germline CDR1 and CDR2: SGHNT and YYREEE (reference sequence). The CDR3 DNA follows: TGTGCCAGCAGCCGGGGGACCGAACCTTTAAACTATGGCTACACCTTC. It codes for CASSRGTEPLNYGYTF.

The chain carries TRBV7-2 and TRBJ2-7; possibly TRBD1 for D (5 bases). In germline, CDR1 is SGHTA, CDR2 FQGNSA. Between the trimmed V and J ends, which lost 1 base and 4 bases, there was a span of 11 bases. This CDR3 region has 14 residues. CDR3 region: CASSLGQGRYEQYF. CDR3 DNA: TGTGCCAGCAGCTTAGGGCAGGGTCGATACGAGCAGTACTTC.

The table lists this clone with a count of one. The V gene is TRBV9, the J gene TRBJ2-3; 11 bases are a match to TRBD2. There are 15 residues in the CDR3. Trimming cost V 0 bases and J 7 bases; bases outside gene matches: 4. Germline assignment: CDR1 SGDLS and CDR2 YYNGEE. CDR3 in DNA: TGTGCCAGCAGCGTAGAGCTAGCGGGAGGTTATACGCAGTATTTT. It is translated as CASSVELAGGYTQYF.

This chain connects TRBV5-1 to TRBJ1-1; 9 bases line up with TRBD1. CDR1 is SGHRS, CDR2 YFSETQ, per germline. V lost 8 bases to trimming and J lost 0 bases; unmatched junction nucleotides: 2. CDR3 size: 13 residues. CDR3 in DNA: TGCGCCAGTGGACAGGGGCTGAACACTGAAGCTTTCTTT. This sequence encodes CASGQGLNTEAFF.

The DNA of the CDR3 is TGTGCCACCAGCAGAGTTCCCCAGCGGGAGGTGGGCAATGAGCAGTTCTTC. Translation: CATSRVPQREVGNEQFF. The genes are TRBV15 and TRBJ2-1; 9 bases fit TRBD2. J gave up 6 bases and V 1 base, and 10 bases lay outside the gene matches. Germline loops: CDR1 LNHNV, CDR2 YYDKDF (reference sequence). This CDR3 comprises 17 residues.

V usage is TRBV4-1 and J usage is TRBJ2-1; TRBD2 agrees at 11 bases. The CDR3 spans 16 residues. V was pared by 3 bases and J by 3 bases, with 4 bases of the junction left unmatched. The V gene's germline CDR1 is MGHRA and CDR2 YSYEKL. DNA for the CDR3: TGCGCCAGCAGCCATGGGACTAGCGGAGACTACAATGAGCAGTTCTTC. Translated, it gives CASSHGTSGDYNEQFF.

This chain joins TRBV30 and TRBJ2-1; D possibly corresponds to TRBD1 (7 bases). This CDR3 is built from 13 residues. V shed 3 bases and J shed 5 bases, with 11 bases lying between them. Germline CDR1 and CDR2: GTSNPN and SVGIG (reference sequence). CDR3 sequence: CAWSRGTDNEQFF. The DNA for the CDR3 is TGTGCCTGGAGCCGGGGGACAGACAATGAGCAGTTCTTC.

This clone was recorded only once. The chain couples TRBV7-8 to TRBJ1-5; the D is unclear. This CDR3 contains 16 residues. Germline V gives CDR1 SGHVS, CDR2 FQNEAQ. Trimming took off 9 bases at V and 1 base at J, with 19 bases between the two ends. This chain's CDR3 is CARLVRERRSNQPQHF. The CDR3 DNA reads TGTGCCAGACTCGTCCGGGAGCGCCGGAGCAATCAGCCCCAGCATTTT.

The genes are TRBV27 and TRBJ2-7; 7 bases line up with TRBD1. The germline V gene has CDR1 MNHEY and CDR2 SMNVEV (reference sequence). The CDR3 totals 16 residues. J was trimmed by 2 bases and V by 6 bases; bases with no gene match: 13. CDR3 DNA sequence: TGTGCCAGCAGATCCGGACAGGCCATTCCTACCTACGAGCAGTACTTC. This encodes CASRSGQAIPTYEQYF.